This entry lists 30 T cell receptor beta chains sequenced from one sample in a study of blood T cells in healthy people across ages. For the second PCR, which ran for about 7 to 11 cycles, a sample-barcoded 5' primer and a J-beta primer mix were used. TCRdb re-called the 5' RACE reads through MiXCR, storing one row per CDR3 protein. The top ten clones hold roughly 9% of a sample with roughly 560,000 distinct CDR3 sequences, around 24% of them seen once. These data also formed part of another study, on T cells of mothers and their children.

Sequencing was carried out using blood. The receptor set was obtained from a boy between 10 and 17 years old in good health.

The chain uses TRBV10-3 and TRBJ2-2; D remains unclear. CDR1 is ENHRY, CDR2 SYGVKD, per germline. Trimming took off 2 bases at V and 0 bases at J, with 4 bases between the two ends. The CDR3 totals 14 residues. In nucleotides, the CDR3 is TGTGCCATCAGTGAGGGAACGAACACCGGGGAGCTGTTTTTT. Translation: CAISEGTNTGELFF.

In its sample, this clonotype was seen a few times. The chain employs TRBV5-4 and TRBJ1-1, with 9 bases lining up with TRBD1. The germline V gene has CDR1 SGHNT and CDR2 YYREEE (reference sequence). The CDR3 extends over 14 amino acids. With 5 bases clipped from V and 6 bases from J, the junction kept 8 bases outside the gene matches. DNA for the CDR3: TGTGCCAGCAGTTTACAGGGGGCAGGCGCTGAAGCTTTCTTT. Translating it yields CASSLQGAGAEAFF.

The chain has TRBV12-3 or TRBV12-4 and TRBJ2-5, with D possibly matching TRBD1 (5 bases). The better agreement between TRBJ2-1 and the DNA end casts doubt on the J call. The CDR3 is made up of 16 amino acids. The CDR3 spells CASSPQDSFRGNEQFF. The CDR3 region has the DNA TGTGCCAGCAGCCCCCAAGACTCATTTAGGGGCAATGAGCAGTTCTTC.

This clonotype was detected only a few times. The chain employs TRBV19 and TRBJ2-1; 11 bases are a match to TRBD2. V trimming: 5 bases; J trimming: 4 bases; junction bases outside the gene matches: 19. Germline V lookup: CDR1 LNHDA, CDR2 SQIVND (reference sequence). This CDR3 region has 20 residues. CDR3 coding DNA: TGTGCCAGTAGTCCAACAGGGGATCGCGGACTAGCGGGTTCATACAATGAGCAGTTCTTC. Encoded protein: CASSPTGDRGLAGSYNEQFF.

The CDR3 is CASSLSVRGTYEQYF. CDR3 DNA: TGTGCCAGCAGCTTAAGTGTTCGGGGGACCTACGAGCAGTACTTC. This chain joins TRBV7-3 and TRBJ2-7, with a tentative D call TRBD2 (6 bases). V shed 1 base and J shed 2 bases, with 12 bases lying between them. Germline CDR1 and CDR2: SGHTA and FQGTGA. The CDR3 is 15 amino acids.

The CDR3 region has the DNA TGTGCCAGCAGCCCCCGGTCCACAAGCGATGGCTACACCTTC. This sequence encodes CASSPRSTSDGYTF. The chain joins TRBV7-8 to TRBJ1-2, with D unclear. The germline CDR1 and CDR2 sequences are SGHVS and FQNEAQ. This CDR3 region has 14 residues. The V gene lost 5 bases and the J gene lost 6 bases, with 16 bases spanning the gap.

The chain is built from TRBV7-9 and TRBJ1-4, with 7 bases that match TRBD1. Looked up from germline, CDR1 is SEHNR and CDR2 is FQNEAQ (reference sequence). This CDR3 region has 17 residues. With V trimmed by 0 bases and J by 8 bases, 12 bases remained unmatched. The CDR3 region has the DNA TGTGCCAGCAGCTTAGCGGGGGGACAGCCTCAAGGGGAAAAACTGTTTTTT. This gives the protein CASSLAGGQPQGEKLFF.

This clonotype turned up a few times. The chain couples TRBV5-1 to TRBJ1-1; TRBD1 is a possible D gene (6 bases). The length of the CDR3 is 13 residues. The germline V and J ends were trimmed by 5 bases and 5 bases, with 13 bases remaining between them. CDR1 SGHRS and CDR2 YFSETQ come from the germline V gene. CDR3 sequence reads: CASRETGKTEAFF. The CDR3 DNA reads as TGCGCCAGCAGGGAAACAGGGAAGACTGAAGCTTTCTTT.

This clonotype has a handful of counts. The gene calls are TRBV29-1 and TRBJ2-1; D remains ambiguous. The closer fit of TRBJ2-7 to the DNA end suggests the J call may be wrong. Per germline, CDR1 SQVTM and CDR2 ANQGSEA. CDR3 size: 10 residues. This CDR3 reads CGAITYEQYF. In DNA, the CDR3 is TGCGGCGCTATTACTTACGAGCAGTACTTC.

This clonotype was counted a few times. The CDR3 reads CASSASGANVLTF. The CDR3 nucleotides are TGTGCCAGTAGTGCCTCTGGGGCCAACGTCCTGACTTTC. The V call is TRBV19, the J call TRBJ2-6; no clear D. V was cut by 5 bases and J by 0 bases, with 2 bases left in between. The CDR3 runs 13 residues. Germline-derived CDR1 and CDR2 are LNHDA and SQIVND (reference sequence).

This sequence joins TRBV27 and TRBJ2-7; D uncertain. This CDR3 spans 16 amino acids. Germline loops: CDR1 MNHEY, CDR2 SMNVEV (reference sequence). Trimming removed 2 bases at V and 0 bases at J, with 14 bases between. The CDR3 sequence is CASSLMGFTNSYEQYF. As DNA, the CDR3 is TGTGCCAGCAGTTTAATGGGGTTCACTAACTCCTACGAGCAGTACTTC.

CDR3 amino acids: CASSYRDTPNNYGYTF. The CDR3 DNA reads as TGTGCCAGCAGCTATCGGGACACGCCGAATAACTATGGCTACACCTTC. This chain uses TRBV7-2 with TRBJ1-2; perhaps TRBD1 as D (6 bases). CDR1 SGHTA and CDR2 FQGNSA come from the germline V gene. The CDR3 totals 16 residues. The ends were cut back, 4 bases at V and 1 base at J, with 16 bases in the middle. The whole variable domain, remainder taken from reference TRBV7-2 and TRBJ1-2, is GAGVSQSPSNKVTEKGKDVELRCDPISGHTALYWYRQSLGQGLEFLIYFQGNSAPDKSGLPSDRFSAERTGGSVSTLTIQRTQQEDSAVYLCASSYRDTPNNYGYTFGSGTRLTVV.

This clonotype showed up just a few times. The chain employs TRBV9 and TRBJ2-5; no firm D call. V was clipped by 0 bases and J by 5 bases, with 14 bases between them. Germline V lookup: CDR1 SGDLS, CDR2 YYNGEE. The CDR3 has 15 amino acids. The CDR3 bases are TGTGCCAGCAGCGTAGCTTCTGGTATCGGGGAGACCCAGTACTTC. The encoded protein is CASSVASGIGETQYF.

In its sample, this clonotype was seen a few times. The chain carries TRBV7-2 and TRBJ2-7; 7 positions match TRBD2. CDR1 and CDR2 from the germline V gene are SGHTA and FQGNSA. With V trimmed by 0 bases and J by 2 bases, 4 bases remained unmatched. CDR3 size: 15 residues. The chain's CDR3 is CASSLAALATYEQYF. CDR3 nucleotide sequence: TGTGCCAGCAGCTTAGCGGCACTAGCGACCTACGAGCAGTACTTC.

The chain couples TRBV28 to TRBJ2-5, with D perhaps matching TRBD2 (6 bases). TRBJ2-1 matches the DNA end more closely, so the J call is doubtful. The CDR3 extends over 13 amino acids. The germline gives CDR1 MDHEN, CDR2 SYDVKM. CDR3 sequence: CASSFRLVGEQFF. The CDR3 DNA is TGTGCCAGCAGTTTCAGACTAGTTGGTGAGCAGTTCTTC.

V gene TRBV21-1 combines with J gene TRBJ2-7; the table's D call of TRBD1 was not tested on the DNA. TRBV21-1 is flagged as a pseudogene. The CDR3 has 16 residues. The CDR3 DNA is TGTGCCAGCAGCAAGAGAGTGGTCGGGGGGCTGGGCGAGCAGTACTTC. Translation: CASSKRVVGGLGEQYF.

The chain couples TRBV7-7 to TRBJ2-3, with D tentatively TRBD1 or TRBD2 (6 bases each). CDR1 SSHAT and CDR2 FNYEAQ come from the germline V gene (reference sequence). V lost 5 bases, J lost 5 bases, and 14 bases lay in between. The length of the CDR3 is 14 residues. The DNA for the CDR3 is TGTGCCAGCAGCATACAGGGAGGTGAAGATACGCAGTATTTT. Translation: CASSIQGGEDTQYF.

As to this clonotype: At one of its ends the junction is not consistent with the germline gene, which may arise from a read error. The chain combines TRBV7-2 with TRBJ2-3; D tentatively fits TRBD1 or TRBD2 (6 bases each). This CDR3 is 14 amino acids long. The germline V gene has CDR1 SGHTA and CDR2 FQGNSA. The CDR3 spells CASARGRGTDTQYF. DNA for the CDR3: TGTGCCAGCGCCCGGGGGCGGGGCACAGATACACAGTATTTT.

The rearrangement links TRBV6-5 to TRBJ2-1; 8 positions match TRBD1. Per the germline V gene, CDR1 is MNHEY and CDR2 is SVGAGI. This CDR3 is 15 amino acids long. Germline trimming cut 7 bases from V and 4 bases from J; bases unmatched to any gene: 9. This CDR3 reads CASTRGQGPYNEQFF. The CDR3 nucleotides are TGTGCCAGCACCCGTGGACAGGGACCTTACAATGAGCAGTTCTTC.

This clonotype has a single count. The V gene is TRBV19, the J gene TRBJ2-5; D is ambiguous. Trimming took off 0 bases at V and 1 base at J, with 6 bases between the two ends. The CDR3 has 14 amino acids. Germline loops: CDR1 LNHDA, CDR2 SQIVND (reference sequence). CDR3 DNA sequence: TGTGCCAGTAGTATAGAGGGGTTCCAAGAGACCCAGTACTTC. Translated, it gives CASSIEGFQETQYF.

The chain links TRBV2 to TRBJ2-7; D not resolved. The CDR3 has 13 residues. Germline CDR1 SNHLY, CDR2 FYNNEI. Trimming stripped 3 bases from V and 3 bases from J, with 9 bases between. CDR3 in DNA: TGTGCCAGCAGTGACGGCCCACGCTACGAGCAGTACTTC. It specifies CASSDGPRYEQYF.

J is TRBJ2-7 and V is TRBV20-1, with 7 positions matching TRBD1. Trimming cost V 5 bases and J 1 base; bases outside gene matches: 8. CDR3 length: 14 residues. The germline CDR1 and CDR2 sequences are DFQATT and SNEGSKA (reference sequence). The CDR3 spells CSAQTGYISYEQYF. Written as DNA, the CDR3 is TGCAGTGCTCAGACAGGGTATATATCCTACGAGCAGTACTTC.

This CDR3 is CASSLRINTEAFF. The CDR3 DNA reads as TGTGCCAGCAGTTTGCGGATTAACACTGAAGCTTTCTTT. The chain couples TRBV27 to TRBJ1-1; unclear D gene. The CDR3 covers 13 residues. Germline V lookup: CDR1 MNHEY, CDR2 SMNVEV (reference sequence). V was trimmed by 3 bases and J by 2 bases, leaving 7 bases between them.

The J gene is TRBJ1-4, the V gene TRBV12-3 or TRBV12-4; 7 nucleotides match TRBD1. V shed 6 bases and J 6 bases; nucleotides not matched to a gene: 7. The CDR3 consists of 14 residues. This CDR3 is CASRPTGIDEKLFF. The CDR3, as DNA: TGTGCCAGCAGGCCGACAGGGATCGATGAAAAACTGTTTTTT.

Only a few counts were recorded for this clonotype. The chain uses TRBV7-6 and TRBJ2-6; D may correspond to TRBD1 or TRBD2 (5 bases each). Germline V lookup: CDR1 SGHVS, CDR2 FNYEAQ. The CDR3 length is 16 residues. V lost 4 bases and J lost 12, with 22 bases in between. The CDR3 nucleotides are TGTGCCAGCAGCTACCCAGCCCGGGGCGACTCATCCGTCCTGACTTTC. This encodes CASSYPARGDSSVLTF.

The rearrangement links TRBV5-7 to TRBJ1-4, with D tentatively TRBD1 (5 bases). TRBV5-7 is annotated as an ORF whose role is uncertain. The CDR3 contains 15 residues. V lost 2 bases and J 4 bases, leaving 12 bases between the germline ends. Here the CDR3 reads CASSFRDGYNEKLFF. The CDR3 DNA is TGTGCCAGCAGCTTCCGGGACGGGTATAATGAAAAACTGTTTTTT.

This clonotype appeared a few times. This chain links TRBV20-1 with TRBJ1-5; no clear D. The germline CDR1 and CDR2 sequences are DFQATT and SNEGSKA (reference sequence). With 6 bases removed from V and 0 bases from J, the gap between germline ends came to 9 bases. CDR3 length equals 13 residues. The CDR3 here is CSAPTVSNQPQHF. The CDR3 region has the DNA TGCAGTGCACCTACGGTTAGCAATCAGCCCCAGCATTTT.

CDR3 nucleotides: TGTGCCAGCAGTCCGGGACAGGGAATGGACAATGAGCAGTTCTTC. Translation: CASSPGQGMDNEQFF. The rearrangement links TRBV12-3 or TRBV12-4 to TRBJ2-1; 9 bases line up with TRBD1. The CDR3 has 15 amino acids. The ends lost 5 bases at V and 5 bases at J; junction bases unmatched: 7.

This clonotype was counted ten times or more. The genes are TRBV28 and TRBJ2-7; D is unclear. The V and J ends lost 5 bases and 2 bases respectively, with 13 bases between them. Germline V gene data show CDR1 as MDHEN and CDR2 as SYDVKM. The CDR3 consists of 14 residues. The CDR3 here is CASSLRVPPYEQYF. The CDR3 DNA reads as TGTGCCAGCAGTCTACGGGTCCCGCCCTACGAGCAGTACTTC.

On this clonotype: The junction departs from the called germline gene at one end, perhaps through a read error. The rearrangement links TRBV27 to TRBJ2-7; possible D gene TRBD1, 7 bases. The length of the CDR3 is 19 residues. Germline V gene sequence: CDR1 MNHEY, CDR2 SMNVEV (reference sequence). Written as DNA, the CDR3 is TGTGCCAGCAGTCCTCAAAGGGACAGTTTTGGTTCGGGGGTCTACGAGCGGTACTTC. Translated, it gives CASSPQRDSFGSGVYERYF.